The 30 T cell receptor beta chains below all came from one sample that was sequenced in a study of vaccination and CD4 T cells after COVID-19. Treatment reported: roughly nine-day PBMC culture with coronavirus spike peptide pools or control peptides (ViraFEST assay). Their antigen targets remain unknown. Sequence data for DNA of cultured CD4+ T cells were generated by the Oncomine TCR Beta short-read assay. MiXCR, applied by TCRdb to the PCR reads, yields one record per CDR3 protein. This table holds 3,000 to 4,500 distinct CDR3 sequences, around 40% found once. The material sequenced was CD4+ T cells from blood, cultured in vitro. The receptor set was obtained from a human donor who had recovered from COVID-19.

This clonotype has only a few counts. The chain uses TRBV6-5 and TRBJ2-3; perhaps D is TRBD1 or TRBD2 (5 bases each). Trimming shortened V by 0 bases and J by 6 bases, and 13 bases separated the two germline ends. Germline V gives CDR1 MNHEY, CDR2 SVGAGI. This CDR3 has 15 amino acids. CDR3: CASSYSMGVLDTQYF. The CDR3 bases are TGTGCCAGCAGTTACTCGATGGGGGTTTTGGATACGCAGTATTTT.

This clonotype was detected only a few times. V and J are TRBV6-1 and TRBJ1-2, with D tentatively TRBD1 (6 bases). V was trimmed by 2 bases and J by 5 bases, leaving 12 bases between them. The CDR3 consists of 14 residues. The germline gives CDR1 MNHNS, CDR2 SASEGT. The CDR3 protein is CASSEWGQAYGYTF. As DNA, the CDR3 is TGTGCCAGCAGTGAATGGGGGCAGGCGTATGGCTACACCTTC.

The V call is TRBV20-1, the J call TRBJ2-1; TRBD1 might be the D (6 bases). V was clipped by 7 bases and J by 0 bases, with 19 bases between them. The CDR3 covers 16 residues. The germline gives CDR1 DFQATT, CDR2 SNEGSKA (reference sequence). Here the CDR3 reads CSGRTPTGSSYNEQFF. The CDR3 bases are TGCAGTGGTCGTACCCCCACAGGGAGCTCCTACAATGAGCAGTTCTTC.

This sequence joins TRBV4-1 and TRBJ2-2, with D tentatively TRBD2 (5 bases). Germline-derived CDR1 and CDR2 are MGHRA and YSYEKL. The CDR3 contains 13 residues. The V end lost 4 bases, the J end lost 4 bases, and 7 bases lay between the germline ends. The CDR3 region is CASSRRGTGELFF. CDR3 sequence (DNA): TGCGCCAGCAGCCGACGGGGCACCGGGGAGCTGTTTTTT.

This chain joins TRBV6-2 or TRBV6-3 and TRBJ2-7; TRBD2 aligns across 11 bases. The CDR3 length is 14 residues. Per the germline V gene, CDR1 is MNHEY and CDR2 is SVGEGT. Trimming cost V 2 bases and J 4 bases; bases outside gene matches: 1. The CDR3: CASSYGTSGYEQYF. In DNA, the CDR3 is TGTGCCAGCAGTTACGGGACTAGCGGTTACGAGCAGTACTTC.

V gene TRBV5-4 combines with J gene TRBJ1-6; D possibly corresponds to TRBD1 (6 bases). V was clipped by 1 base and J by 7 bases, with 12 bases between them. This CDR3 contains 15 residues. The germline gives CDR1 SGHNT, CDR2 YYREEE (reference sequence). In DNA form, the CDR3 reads TGTGCCAGCAGCTTGTGGCAGGGGACAAATTCACCCCTCCACTTT. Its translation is CASSLWQGTNSPLHF.

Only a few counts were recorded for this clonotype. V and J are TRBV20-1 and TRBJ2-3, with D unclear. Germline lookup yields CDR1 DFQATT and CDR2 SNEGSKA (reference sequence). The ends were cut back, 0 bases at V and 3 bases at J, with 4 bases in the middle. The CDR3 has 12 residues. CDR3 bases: TGCAGTGCTAGAGATGGTACAGATACGCAGTATTTT. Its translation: CSARDGTDTQYF.

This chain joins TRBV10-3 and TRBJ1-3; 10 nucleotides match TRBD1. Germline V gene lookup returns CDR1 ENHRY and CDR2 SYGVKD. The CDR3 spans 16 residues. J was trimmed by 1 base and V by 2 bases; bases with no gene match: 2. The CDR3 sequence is CAISEDRGLSGNTIYF. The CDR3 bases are TGTGCCATCAGTGAGGACAGGGGGCTGTCTGGAAACACCATATATTTT.

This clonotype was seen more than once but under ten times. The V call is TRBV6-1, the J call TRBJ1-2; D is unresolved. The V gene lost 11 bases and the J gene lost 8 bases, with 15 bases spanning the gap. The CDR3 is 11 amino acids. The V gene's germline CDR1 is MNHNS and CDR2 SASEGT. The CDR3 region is CAAARSGGYTF. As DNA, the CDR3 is TGTGCCGCCGCGAGATCGGGGGGCTACACCTTC.

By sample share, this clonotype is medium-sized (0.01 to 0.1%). CDR3 sequence reads: CAWSKDRDTEAFF. The CDR3 nucleotides are TGTGCCTGGAGTAAGGACAGGGACACTGAAGCTTTCTTT. V usage is TRBV30 and J usage is TRBJ1-1, with 8 bases that match TRBD1. With V trimmed by 2 bases and J by 3 bases, 2 bases remained unmatched. Germline CDR1 reads GTSNPN; CDR2 reads SVGIG (reference sequence). CDR3 length: 13 residues.

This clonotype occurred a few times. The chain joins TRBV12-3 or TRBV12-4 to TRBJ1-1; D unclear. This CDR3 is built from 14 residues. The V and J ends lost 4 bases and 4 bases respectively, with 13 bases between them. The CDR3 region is CASSSTGWITEAFF. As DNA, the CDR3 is TGTGCCAGCAGTTCAACGGGTTGGATCACTGAAGCTTTCTTT.

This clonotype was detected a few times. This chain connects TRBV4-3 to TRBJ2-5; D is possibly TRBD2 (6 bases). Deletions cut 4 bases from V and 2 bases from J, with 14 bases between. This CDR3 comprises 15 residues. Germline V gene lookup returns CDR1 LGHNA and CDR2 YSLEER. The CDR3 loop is CASSLTGRSQETQYF. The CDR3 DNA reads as TGCGCCAGCAGCCTAACCGGGAGATCTCAAGAGACCCAGTACTTC.

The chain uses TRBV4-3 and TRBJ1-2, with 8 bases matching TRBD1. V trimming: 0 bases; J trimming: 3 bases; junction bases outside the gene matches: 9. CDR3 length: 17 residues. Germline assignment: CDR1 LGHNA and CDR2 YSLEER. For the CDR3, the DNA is TGCGCCAGCAGCCAAGAGGCAGGGGGCGCATCGTACTATGGCTACACCTTC. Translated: CASSQEAGGASYYGYTF.

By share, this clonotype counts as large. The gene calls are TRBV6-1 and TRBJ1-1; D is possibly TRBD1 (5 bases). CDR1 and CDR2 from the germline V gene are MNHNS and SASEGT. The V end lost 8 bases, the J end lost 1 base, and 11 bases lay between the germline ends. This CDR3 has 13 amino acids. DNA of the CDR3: TGTGCCAGCCGCAGGGAGAGGAACACTGAAGCTTTCTTT. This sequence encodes CASRRERNTEAFF.

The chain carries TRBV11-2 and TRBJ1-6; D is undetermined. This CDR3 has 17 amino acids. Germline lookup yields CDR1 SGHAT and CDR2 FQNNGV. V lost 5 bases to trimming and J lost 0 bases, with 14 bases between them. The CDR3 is CASSPRPELSYNSPLHF. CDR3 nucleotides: TGTGCCAGCAGCCCCCGCCCGGAACTCTCCTATAATTCACCCCTCCACTTT.

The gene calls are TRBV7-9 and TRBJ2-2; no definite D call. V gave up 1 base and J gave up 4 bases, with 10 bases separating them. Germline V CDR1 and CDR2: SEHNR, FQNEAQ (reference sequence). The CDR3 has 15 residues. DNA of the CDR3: TGTGCCAGCAGCTTAGTCGGGCAAATCACCGGGGAGCTGTTTTTT. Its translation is CASSLVGQITGELFF.

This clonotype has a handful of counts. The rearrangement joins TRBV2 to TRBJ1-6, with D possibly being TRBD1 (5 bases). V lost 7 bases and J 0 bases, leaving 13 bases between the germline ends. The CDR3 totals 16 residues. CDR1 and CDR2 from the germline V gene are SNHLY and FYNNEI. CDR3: CASKGSQGSYNSPLHF. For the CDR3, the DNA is TGTGCCAGCAAAGGCAGCCAGGGCTCCTATAATTCACCCCTCCACTTT. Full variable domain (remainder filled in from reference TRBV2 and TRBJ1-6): EPEVTQTPSHQVTQMGQEVILRCVPISNHLYFYWYRQILGQKVEFLVSFYNNEISEKSEIFDDQFSVERPDGSNFTLKIRSTKLEDSAMYFCASKGSQGSYNSPLHFGNGTRLTVT.

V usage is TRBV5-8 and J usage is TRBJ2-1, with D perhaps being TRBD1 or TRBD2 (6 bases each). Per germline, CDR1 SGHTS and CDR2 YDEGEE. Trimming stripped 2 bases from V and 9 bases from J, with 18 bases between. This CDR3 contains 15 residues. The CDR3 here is CASSFLRGRSGEQFF. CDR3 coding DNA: TGTGCCAGCAGCTTTCTCCGGGGGCGGTCCGGTGAGCAGTTCTTC.

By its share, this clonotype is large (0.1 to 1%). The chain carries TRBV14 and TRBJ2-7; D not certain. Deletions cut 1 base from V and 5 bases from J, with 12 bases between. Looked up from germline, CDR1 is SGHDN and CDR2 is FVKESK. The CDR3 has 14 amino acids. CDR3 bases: TGTGCCAGCAGCCAAGTCCAGATATACGACGAGCAGTACTTC. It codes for CASSQVQIYDEQYF.

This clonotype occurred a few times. For the CDR3, the DNA is TGTGCCAGCAGCTCAACACCCGGGAACACTGAAGCTTTCTTT. Protein product: CASSSTPGNTEAFF. V is TRBV7-3 and J is TRBJ1-1; unclear D gene. The CDR3 has 14 amino acids. Trimming shortened V by 4 bases and J by 1 base, and 10 bases separated the two germline ends. Germline CDR1 and CDR2: SGHTA and FQGTGA.

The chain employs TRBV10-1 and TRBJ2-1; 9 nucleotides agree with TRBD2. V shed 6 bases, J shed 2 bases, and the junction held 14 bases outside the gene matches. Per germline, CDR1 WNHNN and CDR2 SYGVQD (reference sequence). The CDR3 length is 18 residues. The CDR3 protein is CASSDSISRLAAYNEQFF. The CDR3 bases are TGCGCCAGCAGCGACAGTATTAGTAGACTAGCGGCCTACAATGAGCAGTTCTTC.

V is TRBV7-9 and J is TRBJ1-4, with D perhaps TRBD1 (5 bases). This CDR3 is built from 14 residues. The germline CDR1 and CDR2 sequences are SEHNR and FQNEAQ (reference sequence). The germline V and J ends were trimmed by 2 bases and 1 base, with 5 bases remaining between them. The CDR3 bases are TGTGCCAGCAGCTTACAGGGAACTAATGAAAAACTGTTTTTT. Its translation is CASSLQGTNEKLFF. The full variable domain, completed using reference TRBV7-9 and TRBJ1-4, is DTGVSQNPRHKITKRGQNVTFRCDPISEHNRLYWYRQTLGQGPEFLTYFQNEAQLEKSRLLSDRFSAERPKGSFSTLEIQRTEQGDSAMYLCASSLQGTNEKLFFGSGTQLSVL.

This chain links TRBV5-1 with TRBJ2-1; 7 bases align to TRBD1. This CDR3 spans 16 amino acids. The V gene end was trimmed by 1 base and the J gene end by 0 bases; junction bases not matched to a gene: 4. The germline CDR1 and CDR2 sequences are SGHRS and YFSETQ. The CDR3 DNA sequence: TGCGCCAGCAGCTTGCAAGGGGACAGCTCCTACAATGAGCAGTTCTTC. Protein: CASSLQGDSSYNEQFF.

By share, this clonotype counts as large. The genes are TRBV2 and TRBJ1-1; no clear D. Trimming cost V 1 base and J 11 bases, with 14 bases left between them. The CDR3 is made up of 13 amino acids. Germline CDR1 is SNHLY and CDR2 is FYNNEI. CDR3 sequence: CASSEESWLHAFF. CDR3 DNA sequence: TGTGCCAGCAGTGAAGAATCGTGGTTACACGCTTTCTTT.

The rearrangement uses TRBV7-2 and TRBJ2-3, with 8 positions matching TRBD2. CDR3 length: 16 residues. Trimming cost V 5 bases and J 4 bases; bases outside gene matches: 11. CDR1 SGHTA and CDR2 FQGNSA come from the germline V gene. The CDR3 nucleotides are TGTGCCAGCAGCCTTACGGGAGGGGGTCTGGCAGATACGCAGTATTTT. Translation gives CASSLTGGGLADTQYF. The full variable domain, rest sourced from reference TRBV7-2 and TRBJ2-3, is GAGVSQSPSNKVTEKGKDVELRCDPISGHTALYWYRQSLGQGLEFLIYFQGNSAPDKSGLPSDRFSAERTGGSVSTLTIQRTQQEDSAVYLCASSLTGGGLADTQYFGPGTRLTVL.

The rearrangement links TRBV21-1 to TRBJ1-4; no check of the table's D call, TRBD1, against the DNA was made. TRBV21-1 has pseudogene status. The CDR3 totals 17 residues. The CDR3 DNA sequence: TGTGCCAGCAGCGAAATCGGGACAGGTACAGGGGGGGAAAAACTGTTTTTT. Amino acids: CASSEIGTGTGGEKLFF.

The CDR3 loop is CASSHRLAASSYNEQFF. The CDR3 DNA is TGTGCCAGCAGCCACCGACTAGCGGCCAGCTCCTACAATGAGCAGTTCTTC. J is TRBJ2-1 and V is TRBV9; 9 bases map to TRBD2. Germline-derived CDR1 and CDR2 are SGDLS and YYNGEE. The CDR3 is made up of 17 amino acids. V shed 4 bases and J 0 bases; nucleotides not matched to a gene: 8. The full variable domain, completed using reference TRBV9 and TRBJ2-1, is DSGVTQTPKHLITATGQRVTLRCSPRSGDLSVYWYQQSLDQGLQFLIQYYNGEERAKGNILERFSAQQFPDLHSELNLSSLELGDSALYFCASSHRLAASSYNEQFFGPGTRLTVL.

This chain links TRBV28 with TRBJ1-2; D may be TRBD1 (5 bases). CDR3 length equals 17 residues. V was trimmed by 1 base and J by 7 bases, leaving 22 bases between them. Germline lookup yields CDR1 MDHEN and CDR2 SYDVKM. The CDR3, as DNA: TGTGCCAGCAGTTTATTAGAAGTGGGGGGTTCTGCGGGTGGCTACACCTTC. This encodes CASSLLEVGGSAGGYTF.

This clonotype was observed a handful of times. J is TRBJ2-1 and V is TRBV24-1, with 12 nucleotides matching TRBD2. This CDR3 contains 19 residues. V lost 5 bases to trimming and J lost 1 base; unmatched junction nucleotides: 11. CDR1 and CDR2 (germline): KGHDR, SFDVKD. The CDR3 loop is CATSGASGRGGHSYNEQFF. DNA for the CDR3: TGTGCCACCAGTGGGGCTAGCGGGAGGGGGGGTCATTCCTACAATGAGCAGTTCTTC.

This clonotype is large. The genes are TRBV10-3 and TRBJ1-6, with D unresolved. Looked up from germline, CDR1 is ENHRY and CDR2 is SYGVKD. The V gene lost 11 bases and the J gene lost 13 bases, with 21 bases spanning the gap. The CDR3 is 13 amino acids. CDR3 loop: CAGSDGLLSPLHF. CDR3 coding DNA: TGTGCCGGGTCGGACGGTCTATTATCGCCCCTCCACTTT.